The entry that follows covers one T cell receptor (beta chain) sequence. Its matching antigen is unknown. From germline, CDR1 is SGDLS and CDR2 YYNGEE. This CDR3 has 15 residues. V was pared by 3 bases and J by 0 bases, with 4 bases of the junction left unmatched. cDNA synthesis used the whole RNA isolate, giving expressed TCRB sequences. Profiled with immunoSEQ multiplex PCR; TCRdb holds only in-frame clones, not every one. The repertoire holds 450,000 or so clones, with over 9.5% as singletons. The source of the sample is a study of beta chain features in type 1 diabetes. Study results and caveats: Type 1 diabetes patients showed a moderate but significant shortening of TCRB CDR3s in all four CD4+ subsets. VDJ junctions from type 1 diabetes patients carried fewer insertions and larger deletions.

The TCR sequence derives from a young woman in good health. V and J are TRBV9 and TRBJ1-1; 8 positions match TRBD1. The material sequenced was naive CD4+ T cells from blood. The CDR3 coding sequence is TGTGCCAGCAGCGCCAGGACAGGGATGAACACTGAAGCTTTCTTT. Protein: CASSARTGMNTEAFF.